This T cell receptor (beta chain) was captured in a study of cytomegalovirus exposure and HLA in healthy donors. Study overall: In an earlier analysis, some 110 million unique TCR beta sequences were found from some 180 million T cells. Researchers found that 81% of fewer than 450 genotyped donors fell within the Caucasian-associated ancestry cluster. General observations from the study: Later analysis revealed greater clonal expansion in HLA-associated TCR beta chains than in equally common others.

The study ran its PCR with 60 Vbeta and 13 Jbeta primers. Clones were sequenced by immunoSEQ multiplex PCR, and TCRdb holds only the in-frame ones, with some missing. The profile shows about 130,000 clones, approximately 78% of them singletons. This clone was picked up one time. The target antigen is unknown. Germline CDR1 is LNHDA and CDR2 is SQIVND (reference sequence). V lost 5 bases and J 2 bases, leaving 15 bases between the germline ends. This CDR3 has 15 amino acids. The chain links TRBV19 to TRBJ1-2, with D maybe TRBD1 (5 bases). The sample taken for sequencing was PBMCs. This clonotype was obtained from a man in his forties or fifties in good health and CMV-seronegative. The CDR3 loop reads CASSARQPLNYGYTF. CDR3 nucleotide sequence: TGTGCCAGTAGTGCACGACAGCCGCTCAACTATGGCTACACCTTC.